Included here is one TCR beta chain sequence, with context. The data belong to a study of blood T cell repertoires in COVID-19. About the research overall: Material from acute and convalescent COVID-19 was sourced from the United States, Italy and Spain. Sources were T cells, B-cell-depleted T cells, or PBMCs; the material itself was cDNA or gDNA.

Trimming stripped 6 bases from V and 4 bases from J, with 12 bases between. This CDR3 is built from 13 residues. In germline, CDR1 is MNHNY, CDR2 SVGAGI (reference sequence). Original analysis: Estimation of nucleated cell counts relied on the amplification of reference gene primers. Produced via immunoSEQ multiplex PCR; TCRdb's table is partial and in-frame only. The D gene and trimming were derived from the DNA, and the V and J assignments and clone size from that table. The repertoire has 90,000 to 100,000 clones, 80% to 85% of them found once; the top ten carry 1.5% to 2.5%. The sample comprised peripheral blood. The sequence was obtained from an older man with active or convalescent COVID-19. V gene TRBV6-6 combines with J gene TRBJ1-2; D is undetermined. The CDR3 protein is CASRPGLSYGYTF. Here the CDR3 DNA reads TGTGCCAGCAGACCGGGATTGAGCTATGGCTACACCTTC.